This TCR beta chain is drawn from a study of OX40 agonist ivuxolimab in advanced cancers. V lost 7 bases and J lost 6, with 15 bases in between. CDR1 is LNHDA and CDR2 is SQIVND in the germline V gene (reference sequence). CDR3 length: 13 residues. A few counts support this clone. The protocol was immunoSEQ multiplex PCR, while the TCRdb copy is restricted to in-frame clones and leaves out a portion. This sample has tens of thousands of clones; 70% to 90% occur once, and the top ten carry approximately 2.8%. The sequencing used CD4+ or CD8+ T cells sorted from blood, collected in a trial of the OX40 agonist ivuxolimab. This clonotype was sampled from an adult with an advanced solid tumor such as melanoma, head and neck, liver or kidney cancer. The V and J genes are TRBV19 and TRBJ1-2; unclear D gene. Written as DNA, the CDR3 is TGTGCCAGTAAGGCCTTCGTCATAGATGGCTACACCTTC. This codes for CASKAFVIDGYTF.